These T cell receptor beta chains were read from a single sample in a study of CD8 T cells in ankylosing spondylitis. MiXCR, run by TCRdb on the 5' RACE reads, gives a single entry per CDR3 protein. The sample lists around 890,000 distinct CDR3 sequences; over 9.5% were seen once. The sequencing input was blood, either unsorted or a sorted T cell fraction (not recorded which). The receptors originated from a male donor with ankylosing spondylitis. Both conserved end residues are part of each CDR3. D genes are given only for firm matches. A clone size is listed for some rows: how often the clone was seen (once, few, many), or a class if it is expanded.

clone size: .
J gene: TRBJ2-1
V gene: TRBV6-2/TRBV6-3
D gene: .
CDR3 protein: CASSLRQGRANEQFF
CDR3 DNA: TGTGCCAGCAGTTTGCGGCAGGGTCGCGCCAATGAGCAGTTCTTC

clone size: .
J gene: TRBJ2-5
V gene: TRBV5-4
D gene: .
CDR3 protein: CASSLVGREMETQYF
CDR3 DNA: TGTGCCAGCAGCTTGGTTGGCAGGGAGATGGAGACCCAGTACTTC

clone size: .
J gene: TRBJ2-1
V gene: TRBV7-9
D gene: .
CDR3 protein: CASSPPGGVAYNEQFF
CDR3 DNA: TGTGCCAGCAGCCCACCAGGGGGGGTTGCCTACAATGAGCAGTTCTTC

clone size: .
J gene: TRBJ1-2
V gene: TRBV19
D gene: TRBD1
CDR3 protein: CASSMGPGQGAFGGYTF
CDR3 DNA: TGTGCCAGTAGTATGGGACCGGGACAGGGGGCTTTCGGTGGCTACACCTTC

clone size: many
J gene: TRBJ2-5
V gene: TRBV20-1
D gene: .
CDR3 protein: CSARGRGGETQYF
CDR3 DNA: TGCAGTGCTAGGGGCAGGGGAGGGGAGACCCAGTACTTC

clone size: few
J gene: TRBJ2-7
V gene: TRBV20-1
D gene: .
CDR3 protein: CSATRQESYEQYF
CDR3 DNA: TGCAGTGCGACCCGACAGGAGAGCTACGAGCAGTACTTC

clone size: few
J gene: TRBJ2-3
V gene: TRBV5-1
D gene: TRBD1
CDR3 protein: CASSRTGTGGGDTQYF
CDR3 DNA: TGCGCCAGCAGCAGAACCGGGACAGGGGGCGGTGATACGCAGTATTTT

clone size: few
J gene: TRBJ2-5
V gene: TRBV5-1
D gene: TRBD2
CDR3 protein: CASSLFSGSVGETQYF
CDR3 DNA: TGCGCCAGCAGCTTGTTTAGCGGGAGTGTTGGAGAGACCCAGTACTTC

clone size: .
J gene: TRBJ2-3
V gene: TRBV7-2
D gene: TRBD2
CDR3 protein: CASSFQAGEGDTQYF
CDR3 DNA: TGTGCCAGCAGCTTCCAAGCGGGAGAGGGAGATACGCAGTATTTT

clone size: few
J gene: TRBJ1-1
V gene: TRBV20-1
D gene: .
CDR3 protein: CSARESREAFF
CDR3 DNA: TGCAGTGCTAGGGAATCTCGTGAAGCTTTCTTT

clone size: .
J gene: TRBJ2-1
V gene: TRBV6-2/TRBV6-3
D gene: .
CDR3 protein: CASRSDRDWAFF
CDR3 DNA: TGTGCCAGCAGGTCCGACCGGGACTGGGCGTTCTTC

clone size: .
J gene: TRBJ2-1
V gene: TRBV7-8
D gene: TRBD1
CDR3 protein: CASSNPGQGPPSYNEQFF
CDR3 DNA: TGTGCCAGCAGCAATCCGGGACAGGGGCCCCCAAGCTACAATGAGCAGTTCTTC

clone size: .
J gene: TRBJ1-1
V gene: TRBV21-1
D gene: .
CDR3 protein: CASSKYWGRTEAFF
CDR3 DNA: TGTGCCAGCAGCAAATACTGGGGGAGGACTGAAGCTTTCTTT

clone size: few
J gene: TRBJ1-5
V gene: TRBV18
D gene: .
CDR3 protein: CASSTTSRVVAGNQPQHF
CDR3 DNA: TGTGCCAGCTCAACCACATCCAGGGTGGTCGCTGGCAATCAGCCCCAGCATTTT

clone size: few
J gene: TRBJ1-6
V gene: TRBV27
D gene: .
CDR3 protein: CASNPTGQDSPLHF
CDR3 DNA: TGTGCCAGCAACCCGACCGGGCAGGATTCACCCCTCCACTTT

clone size: few
J gene: TRBJ2-1
V gene: TRBV24-1
D gene: TRBD2
CDR3 protein: CATSDPRLAGVHEQFF
CDR3 DNA: TGTGCCACCAGTGACCCCCGGCTAGCGGGAGTTCATGAGCAGTTCTTC

clone size: few
J gene: TRBJ2-3
V gene: TRBV7-9
D gene: TRBD2
CDR3 protein: CASGSYRGGNTDTQYF
CDR3 DNA: TGTGCCAGCGGATCCTATCGGGGGGGGAACACAGATACGCAGTATTTT

clone size: .
J gene: TRBJ1-6
V gene: TRBV5-1
D gene: .
CDR3 protein: CASSLTGRNNSPLHF
CDR3 DNA: TGCGCCAGCAGCTTGACGGGACGGAATAATTCACCCCTCCACTTT

clone size: .
J gene: TRBJ2-7
V gene: TRBV11-2
D gene: TRBD1
CDR3 protein: CASSYNRGLFYEQYF
CDR3 DNA: TGTGCCAGCAGCTATAACAGGGGTCTCTTCTACGAGCAGTACTTC

clone size: few
J gene: TRBJ1-1
V gene: TRBV20-1
D gene: .
CDR3 protein: CSATRQNTNTEAFF
CDR3 DNA: TGCAGTGCTACCCGGCAAAATACGAACACTGAAGCTTTCTTT

clone size: once
J gene: TRBJ2-1
V gene: TRBV7-8
D gene: TRBD2
CDR3 protein: CASSLLGLAGERDEQFF
CDR3 DNA: TGTGCCAGCAGCTTATTGGGACTAGCGGGAGAAAGAGATGAGCAGTTCTTC

clone size: many
J gene: TRBJ2-1
V gene: TRBV28
D gene: .
CDR3 protein: CASTPGRYNEQFF
CDR3 DNA: TGTGCCAGCACCCCTGGACGGTATAATGAGCAGTTCTTC

clone size: .
J gene: TRBJ2-7
V gene: TRBV5-6
D gene: .
CDR3 protein: CASTSLADLYEQYF
CDR3 DNA: TGTGCCAGCACCTCGCTAGCAGATCTCTACGAGCAGTACTTC

clone size: .
J gene: TRBJ2-1
V gene: TRBV6-1
D gene: TRBD1
CDR3 protein: CASSLGTGMAYNEQFF
CDR3 DNA: TGTGCCAGCAGCCTCGGGACAGGAATGGCCTACAATGAGCAGTTCTTC

clone size: many
J gene: TRBJ2-3
V gene: TRBV7-3
D gene: TRBD1
CDR3 protein: CASILHGTESTDTQYF
CDR3 DNA: TGTGCCAGCATCCTTCACGGGACAGAGAGCACAGATACGCAGTATTTT

clone size: .
J gene: TRBJ2-1
V gene: TRBV2
D gene: TRBD2
CDR3 protein: CASSSTSAYNEQFF
CDR3 DNA: TGTGCCAGCAGTTCGACTAGCGCGTACAATGAGCAGTTCTTC

clone size: many
J gene: TRBJ2-3
V gene: TRBV29-1
D gene: TRBD2
CDR3 protein: CSVDGGGTDTQYF
CDR3 DNA: TGCAGCGTTGACGGCGGGGGGACAGATACGCAGTATTTT

clone size: many
J gene: TRBJ2-5
V gene: TRBV4-3
D gene: .
CDR3 protein: CASSQDHRPRETQYF
CDR3 DNA: TGCGCCAGCAGCCAAGATCACAGACCAAGAGAGACCCAGTACTTC

clone size: few
J gene: TRBJ2-7
V gene: TRBV7-2
D gene: .
CDR3 protein: CASSFKTDSSYEQYF
CDR3 DNA: TGTGCCAGCAGCTTTAAGACCGACAGTTCCTACGAGCAGTACTTC

clone size: .
J gene: TRBJ2-6
V gene: TRBV20-1
D gene: .
CDR3 protein: CSAPGDSLGANVLTF
CDR3 DNA: TGCAGTGCCCCGGGGGACTCGCTTGGGGCCAACGTCCTGACTTTC

clone size: few
J gene: TRBJ2-4
V gene: TRBV20-1
D gene: .
CDR3 protein: CSARDPLAINIQYF
CDR3 DNA: TGCAGTGCTAGAGATCCCCTGGCCATTAACATTCAGTACTTC

clone size: .
J gene: TRBJ2-5
V gene: TRBV7-2
D gene: TRBD2
CDR3 protein: CASSLAPGLAGRTHQETQYF
CDR3 DNA: TGTGCCAGCAGCTTAGCCCCGGGACTAGCGGGACGGACCCACCAAGAGACCCAGTACTTC

clone size: many
J gene: TRBJ2-3
V gene: TRBV29-1
D gene: TRBD2
CDR3 protein: CSVGGRAGTSDTQYF
CDR3 DNA: TGCAGCGTTGGAGGCAGGGCCGGGACTAGTGATACGCAGTATTTT

clone size: .
J gene: TRBJ2-1
V gene: TRBV25-1
D gene: TRBD2
CDR3 protein: CASSHPGGGYNEQFF
CDR3 DNA: TGTGCCAGCAGTCACCCCGGGGGGGGTTACAATGAGCAGTTCTTC

clone size: .
J gene: TRBJ2-7
V gene: TRBV11-2
D gene: .
CDR3 protein: CASSVAGSVYEQYF
CDR3 DNA: TGTGCCAGCAGCGTGGCAGGGTCGGTCTACGAGCAGTACTTC

clone size: few
J gene: TRBJ1-1
V gene: TRBV4-3
D gene: .
CDR3 protein: CASSPTESYTEAFF
CDR3 DNA: TGCGCCAGCAGCCCGACGGAGAGTTACACTGAAGCTTTCTTT

clone size: few
J gene: TRBJ2-5
V gene: TRBV20-1
D gene: .
CDR3 protein: CSASSEDQYF
CDR3 DNA: TGCAGTGCGAGTTCGGAGGACCAGTACTTC

clone size: few
J gene: TRBJ1-6
V gene: TRBV15
D gene: .
CDR3 protein: CATSREPGGNSPLHF
CDR3 DNA: TGTGCCACCAGCAGAGAACCCGGTGGTAATTCACCCCTCCACTTT

clone size: .
J gene: TRBJ2-2
V gene: TRBV6-1
D gene: .
CDR3 protein: CASIPAPGAGELFF
CDR3 DNA: TGTGCCAGCATCCCGGCCCCAGGTGCCGGGGAGCTGTTTTTT

clone size: .
J gene: TRBJ2-1
V gene: TRBV7-7
D gene: TRBD2
CDR3 protein: CASSPRVQGLAGGEQFF
CDR3 DNA: TGTGCTAGCAGCCCACGGGTCCAGGGACTAGCGGGAGGAGAGCAGTTCTTC

clone size: few
J gene: TRBJ2-5
V gene: TRBV6-5
D gene: TRBD2
CDR3 protein: CASSYGGLEETQYF
CDR3 DNA: TGTGCCAGCAGTTACGGGGGACTAGAAGAGACCCAGTACTTC

clone size: few
J gene: TRBJ2-5
V gene: TRBV4-2
D gene: TRBD2
CDR3 protein: CASSPGVRAGIETQYF
CDR3 DNA: TGTGCCAGCAGCCCCGGCGTTAGAGCGGGGATAGAGACCCAGTACTTC

clone size: many
J gene: TRBJ2-3
V gene: TRBV29-1
D gene: .
CDR3 protein: CSVSARERSTQYF
CDR3 DNA: TGCAGCGTTTCAGCTCGGGAGCGCAGTACGCAGTATTTT

clone size: few
J gene: TRBJ2-1
V gene: TRBV6-5
D gene: TRBD1
CDR3 protein: CASSEGTGEFF
CDR3 DNA: TGTGCCAGCAGTGAAGGGACAGGGGAGTTCTTC

clone size: few
J gene: TRBJ1-6
V gene: TRBV4-3
D gene: .
CDR3 protein: CASSQEGGYSPLHF
CDR3 DNA: TGCGCCAGCAGCCAAGAGGGAGGCTATTCACCCCTCCACTTT

clone size: few
J gene: TRBJ2-1
V gene: TRBV18
D gene: .
CDR3 protein: CASSPPRFGRNYNEQFF
CDR3 DNA: TGTGCCAGCTCACCACCGAGATTCGGACGAAATTACAATGAGCAGTTCTTC

clone size: few
J gene: TRBJ2-5
V gene: TRBV24-1
D gene: TRBD1
CDR3 protein: CATSDLTGGLETQYF
CDR3 DNA: TGTGCCACCAGTGATTTGACAGGGGGACTAGAGACCCAGTACTTC

clone size: many
J gene: TRBJ2-1
V gene: TRBV7-2
D gene: TRBD1
CDR3 protein: CASSAGQGYNEQFF
CDR3 DNA: TGTGCCAGCAGCGCGGGACAGGGGTACAATGAGCAGTTCTTC

clone size: .
J gene: TRBJ1-4
V gene: TRBV25-1
D gene: .
CDR3 protein: CASREPGRGEKLFF
CDR3 DNA: TGTGCCAGCAGGGAACCGGGACGGGGAGAAAAACTGTTTTTT

clone size: many
J gene: TRBJ2-3
V gene: TRBV20-1
D gene: TRBD1
CDR3 protein: CSAGQGSTDTQYF
CDR3 DNA: TGCAGTGCAGGACAGGGAAGCACAGATACGCAGTATTTT

clone size: .
J gene: TRBJ1-2
V gene: TRBV12-5
D gene: .
CDR3 protein: CASGSHMGYGYTF
CDR3 DNA: TGTGCTAGTGGTTCCCACATGGGCTATGGCTACACCTTC

clone size: .
J gene: TRBJ1-2
V gene: TRBV30
D gene: .
CDR3 protein: CAWSEGVNYGYTF
CDR3 DNA: TGTGCCTGGAGTGAGGGGGTCAACTATGGCTACACCTTC